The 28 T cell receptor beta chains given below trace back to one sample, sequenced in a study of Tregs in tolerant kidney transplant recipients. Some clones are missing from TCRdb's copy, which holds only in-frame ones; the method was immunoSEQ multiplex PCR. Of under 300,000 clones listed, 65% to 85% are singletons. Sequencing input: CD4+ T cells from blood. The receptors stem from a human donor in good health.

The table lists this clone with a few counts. The CDR3 loop reads CASSSLGFGPTASPLHF. The CDR3 nucleotides read TGCGCCAGCAGCTCCCTTGGCTTTGGCCCCACGGCTTCACCCCTCCACTTT. The chain joins TRBV5-1 to TRBJ1-6; no clear D. Germline values: CDR1 SGHRS, CDR2 YFSETQ. The length of the CDR3 is 17 residues. The V and J ends lost 3 bases and 9 bases respectively, with 22 bases between them.

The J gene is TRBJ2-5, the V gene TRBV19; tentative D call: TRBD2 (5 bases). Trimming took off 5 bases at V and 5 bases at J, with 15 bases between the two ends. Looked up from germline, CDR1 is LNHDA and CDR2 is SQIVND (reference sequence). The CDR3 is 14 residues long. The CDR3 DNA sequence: TGTGCCAGTAGTTCCCCCCAGCGGAAGGAGACCCAGTACTTC. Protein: CASSSPQRKETQYF.

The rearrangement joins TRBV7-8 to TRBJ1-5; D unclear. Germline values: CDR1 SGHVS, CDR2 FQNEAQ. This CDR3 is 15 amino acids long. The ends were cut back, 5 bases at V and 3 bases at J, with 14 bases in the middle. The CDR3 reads CASSPSRGNNQPQHF. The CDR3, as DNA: TGTGCCAGCAGCCCCTCCCGGGGAAACAATCAGCCCCAGCATTTT.

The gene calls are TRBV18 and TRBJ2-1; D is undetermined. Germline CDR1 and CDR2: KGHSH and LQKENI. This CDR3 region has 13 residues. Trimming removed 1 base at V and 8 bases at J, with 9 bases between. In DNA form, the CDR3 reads TGTGCCAGCTCACCACGAACGATCGATGAGCAGTTCTTC. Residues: CASSPRTIDEQFF.

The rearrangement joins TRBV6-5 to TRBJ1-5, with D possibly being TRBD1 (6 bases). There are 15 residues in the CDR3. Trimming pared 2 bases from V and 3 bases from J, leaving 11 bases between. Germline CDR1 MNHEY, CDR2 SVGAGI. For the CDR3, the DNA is TGTGCCAGCAGTTACGGGGGCAGTTCCAATCAGCCCCAGCATTTT. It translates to CASSYGGSSNQPQHF.

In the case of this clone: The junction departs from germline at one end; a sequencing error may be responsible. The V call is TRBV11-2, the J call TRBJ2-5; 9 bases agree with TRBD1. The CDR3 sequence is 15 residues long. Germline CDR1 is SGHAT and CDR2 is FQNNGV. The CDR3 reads CASSLGGTGLEAQYF. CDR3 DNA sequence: TGTGCCAGCAGCTTAGGCGGGACAGGGCTAGAGGCCCAGTACTTC.

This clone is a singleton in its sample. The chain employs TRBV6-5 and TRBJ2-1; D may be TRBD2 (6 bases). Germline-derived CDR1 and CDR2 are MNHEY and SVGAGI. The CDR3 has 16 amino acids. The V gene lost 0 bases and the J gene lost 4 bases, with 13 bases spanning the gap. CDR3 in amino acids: CASSYSGRAGYNEQFF. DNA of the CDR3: TGTGCCAGCAGTTACTCAGGACGGGCGGGGTACAATGAGCAGTTCTTC.

CDR3 region: CASSLVGRTTDTQYF. CDR3 coding DNA: TGCGCCAGCAGCTTGGTGGGACGGACCACAGATACGCAGTATTTT. The chain uses TRBV5-1 and TRBJ2-3; D possibly matches TRBD1 or TRBD2 (5 bases each). The CDR3 is 15 amino acids. V lost 0 bases to trimming and J lost 2 bases, with 10 bases between them. In germline, CDR1 is SGHRS, CDR2 YFSETQ. Drawing the rest from reference TRBV5-1 and TRBJ2-3, the complete variable domain is KAGVTQTPRYLIKTRGQQVTLSCSPISGHRSVSWYQQTPGQGLQFLFEYFSETQRNKGNFPGRFSGRQFSNSRSEMNVSTLELGDSALYLCASSLVGRTTDTQYFGPGTRLTVL.

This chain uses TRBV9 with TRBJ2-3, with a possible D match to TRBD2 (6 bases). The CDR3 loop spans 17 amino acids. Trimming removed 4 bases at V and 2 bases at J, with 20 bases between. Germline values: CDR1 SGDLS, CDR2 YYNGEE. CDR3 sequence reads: CASSKKVGRGNTDTQYF. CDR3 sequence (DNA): TGTGCCAGCAGCAAAAAGGTGGGGCGGGGAAACACAGATACGCAGTATTTT.

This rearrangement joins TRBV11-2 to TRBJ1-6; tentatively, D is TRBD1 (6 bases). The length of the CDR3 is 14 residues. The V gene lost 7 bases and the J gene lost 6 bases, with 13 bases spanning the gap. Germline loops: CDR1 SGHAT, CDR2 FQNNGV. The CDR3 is CASTGDISNSPLHF. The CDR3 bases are TGTGCCAGCACCGGGGACATCAGTAATTCACCCCTCCACTTT.

In DNA form, the CDR3 reads TGTGCCATCGCGGACAGTCAGGGGCAGACCCAGTACTTC. Translation gives CAIADSQGQTQYF. V usage is TRBV10-3 and J usage is TRBJ2-5; D might be TRBD1 (6 bases). Between the trimmed V and J ends, which lost 8 bases and 6 bases, there was a span of 16 bases. The CDR3 spans 13 residues. Germline values: CDR1 ENHRY, CDR2 SYGVKD.

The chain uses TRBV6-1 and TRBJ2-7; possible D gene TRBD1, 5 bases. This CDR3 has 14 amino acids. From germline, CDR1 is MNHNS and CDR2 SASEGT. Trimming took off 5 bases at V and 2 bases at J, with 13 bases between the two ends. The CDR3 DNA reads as TGTGCCAGCAGTTTCTACCAGGGAACCTACGAGCAGTACTTC. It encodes CASSFYQGTYEQYF.

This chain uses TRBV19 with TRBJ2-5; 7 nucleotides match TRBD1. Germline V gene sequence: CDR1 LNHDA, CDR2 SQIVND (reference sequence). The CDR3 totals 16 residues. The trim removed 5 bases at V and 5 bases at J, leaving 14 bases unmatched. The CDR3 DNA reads TGTGCCAGTAGTCTTGGGACAGCGGTGGGTCGGGAGACCCAGTACTTC. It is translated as CASSLGTAVGRETQYF.

CDR3 bases: TGTGCCAGCAGCTTAGCTGGACAGGGGATCGCAGCGTACTTC. This gives the protein CASSLAGQGIAAYF. V gene TRBV7-2 combines with J gene TRBJ2-7; the match to TRBD1 covers 9 bases. Germline CDR1 reads SGHTA; CDR2 reads FQGNSA. The CDR3 loop spans 14 amino acids. V trimming: 0 bases; J trimming: 12 bases; junction bases outside the gene matches: 9.

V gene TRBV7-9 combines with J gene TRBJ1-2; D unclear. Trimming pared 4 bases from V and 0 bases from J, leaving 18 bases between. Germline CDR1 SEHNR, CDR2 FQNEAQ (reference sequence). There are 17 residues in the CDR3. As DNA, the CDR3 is TGTGCCAGCAGCTCGGGTCCCCGACCCGGACCTAACTATGGCTACACCTTC. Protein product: CASSSGPRPGPNYGYTF.

The DNA of the CDR3 is TGTGCCAGCAGCTTGGGCGGGACCTCCTACAATGAGCAGTTCTTC. Protein: CASSLGGTSYNEQFF. The chain employs TRBV5-4 and TRBJ2-1; a weak D match, TRBD2 (6 bases). The CDR3 has 15 residues. The germline V gene encodes CDR1 SGHNT and CDR2 YYREEE (reference sequence). Trimming removed 0 bases at V and 0 bases at J, with 7 bases between.

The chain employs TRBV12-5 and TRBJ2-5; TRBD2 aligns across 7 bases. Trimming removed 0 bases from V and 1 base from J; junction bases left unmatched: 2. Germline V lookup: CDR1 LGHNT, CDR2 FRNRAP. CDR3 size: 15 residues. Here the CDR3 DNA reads TGTGCTAGTGGTTTGGTTGCGGGGGTCCAAGAGACCCAGTACTTC. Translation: CASGLVAGVQETQYF.

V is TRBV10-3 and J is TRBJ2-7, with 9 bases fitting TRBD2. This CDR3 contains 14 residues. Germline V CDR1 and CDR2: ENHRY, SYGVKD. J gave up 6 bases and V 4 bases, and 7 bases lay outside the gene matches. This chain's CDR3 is CAISGVAGVPEQYF. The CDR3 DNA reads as TGTGCCATCAGTGGAGTAGCGGGAGTCCCCGAGCAGTACTTC.

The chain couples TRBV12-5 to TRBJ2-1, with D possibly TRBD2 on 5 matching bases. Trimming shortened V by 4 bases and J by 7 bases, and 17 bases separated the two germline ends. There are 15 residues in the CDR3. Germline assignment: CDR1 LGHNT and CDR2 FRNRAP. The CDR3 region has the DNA TGTGCTAGTGGTTCGACTCGGACTTTTGAGAATGAGCAGTTCTTC. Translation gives CASGSTRTFENEQFF.

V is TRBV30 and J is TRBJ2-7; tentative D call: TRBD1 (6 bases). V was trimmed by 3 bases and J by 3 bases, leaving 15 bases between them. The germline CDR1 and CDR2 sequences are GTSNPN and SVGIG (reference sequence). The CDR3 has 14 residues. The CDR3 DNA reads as TGTGCCTGGAGCGAAGTGGGGGCCAACTACGAGCAGTACTTC. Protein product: CAWSEVGANYEQYF. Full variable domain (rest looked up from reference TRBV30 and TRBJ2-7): SQTIHQWPATLVQPVGSPLSLECTVEGTSNPNLYWYRQAAGRGLQLLFYSVGIGQISSEVPQNLSASRPQDRQFILSSKKLLLSDSGFYLCAWSEVGANYEQYFGPGTRLTVT.

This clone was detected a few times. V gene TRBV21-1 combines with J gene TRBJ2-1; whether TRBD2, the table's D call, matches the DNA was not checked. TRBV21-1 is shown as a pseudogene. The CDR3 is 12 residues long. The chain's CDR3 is CDGGRSYNEQFF. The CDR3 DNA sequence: TGTGACGGAGGGAGGTCCTACAATGAGCAGTTCTTC.

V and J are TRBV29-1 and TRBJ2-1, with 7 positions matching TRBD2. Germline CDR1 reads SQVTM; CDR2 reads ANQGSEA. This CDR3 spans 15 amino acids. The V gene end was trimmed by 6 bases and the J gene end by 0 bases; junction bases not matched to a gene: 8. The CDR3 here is CSVRAGVSSYNEQFF. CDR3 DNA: TGCAGCGTCAGGGCGGGGGTCAGCTCCTACAATGAGCAGTTCTTC.

CDR3 nucleotides: TGTGCCAGCAGCGTGAGTAGGGGGGATTCACCCCTCCACTTT. The encoded protein is CASSVSRGDSPLHF. The chain carries TRBV9 and TRBJ1-6; D perhaps matches TRBD1 (6 bases). Trimming removed 2 bases from V and 8 bases from J, with 11 bases in between. The germline V gene encodes CDR1 SGDLS and CDR2 YYNGEE. The CDR3 length is 14 residues.

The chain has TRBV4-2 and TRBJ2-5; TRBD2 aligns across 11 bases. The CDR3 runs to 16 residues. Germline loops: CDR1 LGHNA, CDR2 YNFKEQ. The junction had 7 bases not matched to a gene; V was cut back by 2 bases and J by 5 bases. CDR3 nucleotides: TGTGCCAGCAGCCAACCTATAGCGGGGGGGCTGGAGACCCAGTACTTC. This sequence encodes CASSQPIAGGLETQYF.

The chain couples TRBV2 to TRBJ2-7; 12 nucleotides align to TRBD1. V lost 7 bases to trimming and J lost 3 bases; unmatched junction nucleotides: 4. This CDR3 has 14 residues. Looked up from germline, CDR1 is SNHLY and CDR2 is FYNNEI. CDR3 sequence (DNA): TGTGCCAGCACCAGGGACAGGGGGCACTACGAGCAGTACTTC. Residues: CASTRDRGHYEQYF.

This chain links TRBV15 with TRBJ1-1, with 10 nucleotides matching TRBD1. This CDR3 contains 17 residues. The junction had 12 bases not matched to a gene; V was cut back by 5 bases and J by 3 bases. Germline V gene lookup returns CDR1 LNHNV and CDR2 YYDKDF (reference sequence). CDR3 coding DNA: TGTGCCACCAGCTCGGGACAGGGGTCTTATATAGACACTGAAGCTTTCTTT. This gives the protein CATSSGQGSYIDTEAFF. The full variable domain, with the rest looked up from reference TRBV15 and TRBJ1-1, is DAMVIQNPRYQVTQFGKPVTLSCSQTLNHNVMYWYQQKSSQAPKLLFHYYDKDFNNEADTPDNFQSRRPNTSFCFLDIRSPGLGDTAMYLCATSSGQGSYIDTEAFFGQGTRLTVV.

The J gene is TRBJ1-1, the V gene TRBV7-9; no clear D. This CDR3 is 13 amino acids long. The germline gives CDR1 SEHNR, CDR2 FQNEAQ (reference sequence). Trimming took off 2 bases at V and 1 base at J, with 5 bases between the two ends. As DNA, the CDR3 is TGTGCCAGCAGCTTAAGGGCGAACACTGAAGCTTTCTTT. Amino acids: CASSLRANTEAFF.

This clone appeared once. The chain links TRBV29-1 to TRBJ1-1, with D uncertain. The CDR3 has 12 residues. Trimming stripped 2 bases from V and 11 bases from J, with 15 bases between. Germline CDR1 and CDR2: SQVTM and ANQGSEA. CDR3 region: CSVESTGPGAFF. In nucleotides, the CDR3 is TGCAGCGTTGAAAGTACTGGGCCTGGGGCTTTCTTT.